This T cell receptor (beta chain) appears in the sequencing data of a study of molecular identifiers for immune sequencing clone quantification. Turning to the study itself: Naive CD8 RNA (20,000 or 100,000 cells) was divided into five aliquots, with four sequenced.

Trimming stripped 3 bases from V and 2 bases from J, with 8 bases between. The CDR3 covers 14 residues. The germline V gene has CDR1 SGHAT and CDR2 FQNNGV. Libraries used about 18,000 to 1,000,000 sorted naive CD8 T cells and 10%, 30% or 50% RNA input. Previously described methods and listed TCR primers were used for bulk TCR libraries. TCRdb ran MiXCR on the PCR reads and lists one entry per CDR3 protein. The repertoire holds 62,000 or so distinct CDR3 sequences, with 15% to 20% as singletons. This clonotype was counted between two and nine times. V gene TRBV11-2 combines with J gene TRBJ1-3; D gene unclear. The sequence was obtained from a human donor in good health. Some libraries in this study had Jurkat cell RNA spiked in. Sequenced material: naive CD8+ T cells from blood, with Jurkat cell RNA spiked in. The subset was: FACS-sorted CD8+CD4-CCR7+CD45RA+ naive T cells. The CDR3 protein is CASSLGPPGNTIYF. The CDR3 DNA reads as TGTGCCAGCAGCTTGGGCCCTCCTGGAAACACCATATATTTT.